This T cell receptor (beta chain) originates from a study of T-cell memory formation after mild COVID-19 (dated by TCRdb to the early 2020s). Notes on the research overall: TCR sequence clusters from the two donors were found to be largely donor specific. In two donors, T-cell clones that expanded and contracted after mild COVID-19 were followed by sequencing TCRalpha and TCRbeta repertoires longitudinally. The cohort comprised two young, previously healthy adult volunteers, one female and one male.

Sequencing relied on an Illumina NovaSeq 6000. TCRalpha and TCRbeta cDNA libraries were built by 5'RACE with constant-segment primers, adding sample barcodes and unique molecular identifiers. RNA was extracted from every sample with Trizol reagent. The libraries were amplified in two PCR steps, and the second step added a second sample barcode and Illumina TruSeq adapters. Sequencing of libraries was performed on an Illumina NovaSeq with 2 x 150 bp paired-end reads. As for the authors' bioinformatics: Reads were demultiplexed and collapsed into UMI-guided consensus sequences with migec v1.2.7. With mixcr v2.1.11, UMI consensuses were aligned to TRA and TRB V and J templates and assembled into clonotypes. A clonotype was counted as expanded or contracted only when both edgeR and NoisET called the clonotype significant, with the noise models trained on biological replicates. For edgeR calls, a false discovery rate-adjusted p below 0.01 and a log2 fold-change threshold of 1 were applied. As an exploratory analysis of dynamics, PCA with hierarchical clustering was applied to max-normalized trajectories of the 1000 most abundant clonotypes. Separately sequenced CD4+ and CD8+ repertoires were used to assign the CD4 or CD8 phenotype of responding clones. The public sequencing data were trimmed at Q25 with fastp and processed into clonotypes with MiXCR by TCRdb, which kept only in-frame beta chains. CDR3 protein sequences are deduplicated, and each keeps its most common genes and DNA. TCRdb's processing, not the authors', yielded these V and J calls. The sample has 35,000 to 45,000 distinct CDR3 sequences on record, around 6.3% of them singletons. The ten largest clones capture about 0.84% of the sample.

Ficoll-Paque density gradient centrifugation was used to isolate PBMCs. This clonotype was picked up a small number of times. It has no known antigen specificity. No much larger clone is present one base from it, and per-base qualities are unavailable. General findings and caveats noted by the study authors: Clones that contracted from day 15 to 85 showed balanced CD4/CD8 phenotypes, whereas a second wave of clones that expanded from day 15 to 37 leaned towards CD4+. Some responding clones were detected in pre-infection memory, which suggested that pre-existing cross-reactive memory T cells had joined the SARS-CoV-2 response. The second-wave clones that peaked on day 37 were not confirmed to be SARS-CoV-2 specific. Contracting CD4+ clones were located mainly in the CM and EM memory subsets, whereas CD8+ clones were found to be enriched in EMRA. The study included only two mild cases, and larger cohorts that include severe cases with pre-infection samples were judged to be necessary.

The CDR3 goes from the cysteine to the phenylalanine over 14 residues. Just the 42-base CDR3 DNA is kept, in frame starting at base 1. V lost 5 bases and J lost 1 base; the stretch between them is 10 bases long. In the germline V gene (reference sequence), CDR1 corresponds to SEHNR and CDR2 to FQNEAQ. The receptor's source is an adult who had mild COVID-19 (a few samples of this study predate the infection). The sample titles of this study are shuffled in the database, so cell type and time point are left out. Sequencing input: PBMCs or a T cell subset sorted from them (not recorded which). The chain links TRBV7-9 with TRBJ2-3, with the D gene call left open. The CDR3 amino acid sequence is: CASSQVSGTDTQYF. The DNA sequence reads TGTGCCAGCAGCCAGGTTTCGGGCACAGATACGCAGTATTTT.